This TCR beta chain was sequenced during a study of blood T cells in healthy people across ages. A sample-barcoded 5' primer and a J-beta primer mix were used in a second PCR of about 7 to 12 cycles. Tags on each cDNA molecule came from a template-switch adaptor with 12 random nucleotides. TCRdb independently ran MiXCR on the 5' RACE reads; one entry per CDR3 protein. This table holds about 930,000 distinct CDR3 sequences, 25% to 30% found once. Germline assignment: CDR1 LGHDT and CDR2 YNNKEL (reference sequence). Trimming took off 4 bases at V and 3 bases at J, with 11 bases between the two ends. CDR3 length equals 14 residues. These same records also appear under a second study, on T cells of mothers and their children. That source reports: The overlap seen between related mothers and children slightly exceeded that of unrelated pairs, though not significantly.

The sequence was obtained from a middle-aged woman in good health. Material for sequencing was blood. V gene TRBV3-1 combines with J gene TRBJ2-3; no definite D call. CDR3 sequence (DNA): TGTGCCAGCAGCCCCGATGTGCGGACAGATACGCAGTATTTT. This codes for CASSPDVRTDTQYF.